This TCR beta chain was recorded in a study of glioma-infiltrating T cells after dendritic cell vaccination. General study results and limits: Higher TCR clonality did not directly relate to longer survival.

Fresh-frozen tumor tissue and more than two years of survival data were available for all. V lost 4 bases to trimming and J lost 3 bases, with 16 bases between them. CDR3 length equals 15 residues. CDR1 and CDR2 (germline): SGHKS, YYEKEE (reference sequence). Comment on this clone: What it binds is not known.

Measured with immunoSEQ multiplex PCR; TCRdb has only the in-frame clones, and not every one. The sample carries 30,000 to 40,000 clones, about 80% recorded once. The chain has TRBV5-5 and TRBJ2-5, with D possibly TRBD2 on 7 matching bases. The material sequenced was blood, taken before dendritic cell vaccination. This clonotype was obtained from a human donor with glioblastoma. This chain's CDR3 is CASSVWGGPKETQYF. The CDR3 coding sequence is TGTGCCAGCAGCGTGTGGGGGGGCCCTAAAGAGACCCAGTACTTC.